The sequence of this T cell receptor (beta chain) was determined in a study of blood T cells in healthy people across ages. The extraction recovered at least 5.5 micrograms of total RNA per sample. On this clonotype: Its antigen is as yet unknown. Relative to the germline gene, one junction end is altered; a read error may explain this.

A second PCR of about 6 to 12 cycles used a sample-barcoded 5' primer and a J-beta primer mix. Via MiXCR, TCRdb re-called the 5' RACE reads, giving one row per CDR3 protein. The table records approximately 790,000 distinct CDR3 sequences, approximately 67% of them present only once. This CDR3 comprises 15 residues. Germline V lookup: CDR1 MNHEY, CDR2 SVGEGT. Overall study results and limits: Age brought a roughly linear fall in TCR beta diversity measured per million T cells.

Sample: blood. This clonotype was sampled from a man aged 25 to 40 in good health. The chain links TRBV6-2 or TRBV6-3 to TRBJ2-4, with D perhaps TRBD2 (5 bases). In DNA form, the CDR3 reads TGTGCCAGTAGTTACGGGAATCTGGCCAAAAACATTCAGTACTTC. Translating it yields CASSYGNLAKNIQYF.